The 20 T cell receptor beta chains in this list originate from one sample, sequenced in a study of T-cell reconstitution after alpha-beta-depleted transplantation in children. Researchers prepared the TCRbeta library using unique molecular identifiers, the study reports. TCRdb itself ran the PCR reads through MiXCR, one entry per CDR3 protein. This sample has a few hundred thousand distinct CDR3 sequences, with 11% found just once. The source material was peripheral blood, sampled 180 days after TCRalphabeta/CD19-depleted stem cell transplant. The source is a male patient under 10 years old who had a stem cell transplant for chronic granulomatous disease, so the T cells may come from the graft donor.

There are many counts of this clonotype. This chain connects TRBV20-1 to TRBJ1-5; D possibly corresponds to TRBD1 (5 bases). The CDR3 is 13 amino acids. The germline CDR1 and CDR2 sequences are DFQATT and SNEGSKA (reference sequence). Trimming shortened V by 1 base and J by 5 bases, and 9 bases separated the two germline ends. CDR3 DNA sequence: TGCAGTGCTAGAGTGGGGGGACATCAGCCCCAGCATTTT. It codes for CSARVGGHQPQHF.

Turning to this clonotype: Possible read error: a much larger clone is one base away. This chain links TRBV7-6 with TRBJ2-1; the match to TRBD1 covers 7 bases. Germline-derived CDR1 and CDR2 are SGHVS and FNYEAQ. The CDR3 runs 15 residues. The CDR3 loop reads CASSLRTGVLNKQFF. DNA of the CDR3: TGTGCCAGCAGCTTACGGACAGGCGTACTCAATAAGCAGTTCTTC.

This clonotype occurred many times. V usage is TRBV30 and J usage is TRBJ2-1; no firm D call. V lost 4 bases, J lost 5 bases, and 9 bases lay in between. The V gene's germline CDR1 is GTSNPN and CDR2 SVGIG (reference sequence). The CDR3 has 12 residues. The CDR3 sequence: CAWTGPDNEQFF. CDR3 nucleotide sequence: TGTGCCTGGACCGGCCCTGACAATGAGCAGTTCTTC.

This clonotype was counted at least ten times. V usage is TRBV6-1 and J usage is TRBJ2-7, with unresolved D. Per the germline V gene, CDR1 is MNHNS and CDR2 is SASEGT. V gave up 7 bases and J gave up 4 bases, with 14 bases separating them. The CDR3 has 13 residues. This CDR3 is CASTPFGGYEQYF. CDR3 sequence (DNA): TGTGCCAGCACCCCCTTCGGTGGGTACGAGCAGTACTTC.

This clonotype was picked up many times. The genes are TRBV28 and TRBJ2-1; the match to TRBD2 covers 8 bases. The length of the CDR3 is 14 residues. Losses at the gene ends were 1 base for V and 13 bases for J; bases not matched to a gene: 9. Germline V gene lookup returns CDR1 MDHEN and CDR2 SYDVKM. CDR3 DNA: TGTGCCAGCAGTTTATATCTTAGCGGGAACCGACAGTTCTTC. Its translation is CASSLYLSGNRQFF.

Many counts were recorded for this clonotype. This chain connects TRBV20-1 to TRBJ2-3; 7 bases match TRBD2. CDR1 is DFQATT and CDR2 is SNEGSKA in the germline V gene (reference sequence). The J segment lost 4 bases and the V segment lost 4 bases, leaving 8 bases of the junction unmatched. This CDR3 is built from 14 residues. This chain's CDR3 is CSAKNPGRSDTQYF. The CDR3 nucleotides are TGCAGTGCTAAGAACCCCGGGAGGTCAGATACGCAGTATTTT.

This clonotype was found many times. The V gene is TRBV12-3 or TRBV12-4, the J gene TRBJ2-1; TRBD2 aligns across 7 bases. This CDR3 has 11 residues. Trimming cost V 8 bases and J 13 bases; bases outside gene matches: 8. The CDR3 DNA is TGTGCCAGCGGAGCGGGACTGTCCCAGTTCTTC. Amino acid sequence: CASGAGLSQFF.

In this sample, this clonotype turned up many times. The chain recombines TRBV27 with TRBJ2-7, with TRBD2 identical over 9 bases. CDR3 length equals 15 residues. Germline V gene lookup returns CDR1 MNHEY and CDR2 SMNVEV (reference sequence). The J segment lost 5 bases and the V segment lost 6 bases, leaving 11 bases of the junction unmatched. In DNA, the CDR3 is TGTGCCAGCAGCTTCCGTCAGGGCGGGAGGGACGAGCAGTACTTC. This codes for CASSFRQGGRDEQYF.

This clonotype was observed many times. This chain uses TRBV28 with TRBJ2-1, with TRBD1 matching 7 bases. Germline CDR1 MDHEN, CDR2 SYDVKM. The CDR3 runs 17 residues. J gave up 3 bases and V 4 bases, and 12 bases lay outside the gene matches. CDR3: CASSSGQLNQNYNEQFF. CDR3 in DNA: TGTGCCAGCAGTTCGGGACAGCTCAACCAGAACTACAATGAGCAGTTCTTC.

The V and J genes are TRBV30 and TRBJ1-2; 7 bases fit TRBD1. The V and J ends lost 5 bases and 8 bases, in that order; junction bases with no gene match: 8. The CDR3 covers 12 residues. From germline, CDR1 is GTSNPN and CDR2 SVGIG (reference sequence). The CDR3, as DNA: TGTGCCTGGTCATCGACAGGGATCGGCTACACCTTC. Encoded protein: CAWSSTGIGYTF.

This chain joins TRBV11-1 and TRBJ2-7; unclear D gene. Trimming pared 3 bases from V and 7 bases from J, leaving 7 bases between. This CDR3 is built from 11 residues. CDR1 and CDR2 from the germline V gene are SGHAT and FQDESV (reference sequence). The CDR3 bases are TGTGCCAGCAGCTTCACTCTTGAGCAGTACTTC. Translated, it gives CASSFTLEQYF.

Many counts were recorded for this clonotype. The gene calls are TRBV27 and TRBJ2-1, with D uncertain. Trimming stripped 8 bases from V and 3 bases from J, with 14 bases between. Germline loops: CDR1 MNHEY, CDR2 SMNVEV (reference sequence). CDR3 length: 14 amino acids. The CDR3 is CASGLGYYYNEQFF. The CDR3 bases are TGTGCCAGCGGGCTGGGCTACTACTACAATGAGCAGTTCTTC.

This clonotype was counted many times. V gene TRBV12-3 or TRBV12-4 combines with J gene TRBJ2-5; 11 bases match TRBD2. Germline trimming cut 8 bases from V and 2 bases from J; bases unmatched to any gene: 1. The CDR3 sequence is 13 residues long. CDR3 nucleotide sequence: TGTGCCAGCCTAGCGGGAGGTCAAGAGACCCAGTACTTC. Translated, it gives CASLAGGQETQYF.

The table lists this clonotype with many counts. This chain connects TRBV20-1 to TRBJ1-6; D perhaps matches TRBD1 (6 bases). Per germline, CDR1 DFQATT and CDR2 SNEGSKA (reference sequence). Trimming took 3 bases from V and 9 from J, leaving 9 bases between them. The CDR3 length is 12 residues. CDR3 sequence: CSARAGVSPLHF. The CDR3 DNA reads TGCAGTGCTAGGGCAGGGGTTTCACCCCTCCACTTT.

Ten or more counts support this clonotype. The chain has TRBV5-1 and TRBJ2-3; TRBD1 matches at 8 bases. With 4 bases clipped from V and 5 bases from J, the junction kept 9 bases outside the gene matches. The CDR3 loop spans 15 amino acids. Germline CDR1 SGHRS, CDR2 YFSETQ. CDR3 residues: CASSGQGRRGDTQYF. CDR3 nucleotide sequence: TGCGCCAGCAGCGGACAGGGACGACGGGGAGATACGCAGTATTTT.

This clonotype has more than one count but fewer than ten. The V and J genes are TRBV12-3 or TRBV12-4 and TRBJ1-6; 7 bases map to TRBD1. V trimming: 1 base; J trimming: 6 bases; junction bases outside the gene matches: 3. This CDR3 is 15 amino acids long. The CDR3 protein is CASSLEGAINSPLHF. The DNA for the CDR3 is TGTGCCAGCAGTTTAGAGGGGGCGATTAATTCACCCCTCCACTTT.

This clonotype has a count of ten or more. The rearrangement uses TRBV9 and TRBJ2-1; D call uncertain. The germline V gene encodes CDR1 SGDLS and CDR2 YYNGEE. V was cut by 0 bases and J by 4 bases, with 11 bases left in between. The CDR3 has 15 residues. The DNA for the CDR3 is TGTGCCAGCAGCGTAGATGGGATTTATTACAATGAGCAGTTCTTC. Translation gives CASSVDGIYYNEQFF.

This clonotype was detected ten times or more. The J gene is TRBJ1-2, the V gene TRBV20-1; 8 positions agree with TRBD1. V shed 3 bases, J shed 4 bases, and the junction held 4 bases outside the gene matches. In germline, CDR1 is DFQATT, CDR2 SNEGSKA (reference sequence). This CDR3 has 13 amino acids. CDR3 in DNA: TGCAGTGCTAGTGTGGGGACAGGCTATGGCTACACCTTC. Encoded protein: CSASVGTGYGYTF.

The chain recombines TRBV5-4 with TRBJ2-1; 9 bases match TRBD1. The CDR3 has 15 amino acids. Germline V CDR1 and CDR2: SGHNT, YYREEE (reference sequence). The V gene end was trimmed by 4 bases and the J gene end by 2 bases; junction bases not matched to a gene: 4. The CDR3 sequence: CASSTDRGPYNEQFF. The CDR3 DNA is TGTGCCAGCAGCACGGACAGGGGACCCTACAATGAGCAGTTCTTC.

This clonotype was seen repeatedly, ten times or more. V is TRBV7-9 and J is TRBJ1-4; D is undetermined. This CDR3 is 17 amino acids long. Germline lookup yields CDR1 SEHNR and CDR2 FQNEAQ (reference sequence). Trimming removed 7 bases from V and 0 bases from J, with 18 bases in between. CDR3 sequence (DNA): TGTGCCAGCACCCTGTCCGGCAGCTCTGCAACTAATGAAAAACTGTTTTTT. Translating gives CASTLSGSSATNEKLFF.